The present T cell receptor (beta chain) was sequenced within a study of monozygotic twins with inflammatory bowel disease. As to this clonotype: Its target is not known.

In germline, CDR1 is SEHNR, CDR2 FQNEAQ (reference sequence). The CDR3 covers 15 residues. Whole-study findings and limits: The data gave no support to a single strong IBD-associated signal or clonotype. Relative clonotype sharing with others was diminished in IBD patients versus healthy twins, particularly with disease activity.

Molecular identifiers with 6-nucleotide sample barcodes were added during cDNA synthesis via template switching. TCRdb re-called the 5' RACE reads and shows each CDR3 protein once, DNA omitted. Seen in this sample are about 300,000 distinct CDR3 sequences; the ten most common clones hold 5.6%. The sequencing input was blood. The gene calls are TRBV7-9 and TRBJ2-7; with no DNA, the TCRdb D assignment of TRBD1 cannot be verified. This clonotype was obtained from a human donor with ulcerative colitis or Crohn's disease, or a healthy co-twin of an affected twin (not recorded which). CDR3 region: CASTGTGERTYEQYF. The entire variable domain, with the rest obtained from reference TRBV7-9 and TRBJ2-7, is as follows: DTGVSQNPRHKITKRGQNVTFRCDPISEHNRLYWYRQTLGQGPEFLTYFQNEAQLEKSRLLSDRFSAERPKGSFSTLEIQRTEQGDSAMYLCASTGTGERTYEQYFGPGTRLTVT.